This paragraph reports one TCR beta chain. Profiled with immunoSEQ multiplex PCR; TCRdb holds only in-frame clones, not every one. The repertoire consists of 400,000 to 550,000 clones, with roughly 91% occurring once and the leading ten covering 4% to 5.5%. The sample comes from a study of blood T cell repertoires in COVID-19. About the research overall: Collection of acute and convalescent COVID-19 samples took place in the United States, Italy and Spain.

The germline gives CDR1 SQVTM, CDR2 ANQGSEA. This CDR3 has 13 residues. V dropped 4 bases and J dropped 2 bases, with 11 bases sitting between them. The origin of this receptor is a woman aged 25-40 years with acute or convalescent COVID-19. Sequencing was performed on peripheral blood. V is TRBV29-1 and J is TRBJ2-5; D might be TRBD1 (5 bases). CDR3 sequence reads: CSVGLRTQETQYF. The CDR3, as DNA: TGCAGCGTTGGTCTTAGGACACAAGAGACCCAGTACTTC.